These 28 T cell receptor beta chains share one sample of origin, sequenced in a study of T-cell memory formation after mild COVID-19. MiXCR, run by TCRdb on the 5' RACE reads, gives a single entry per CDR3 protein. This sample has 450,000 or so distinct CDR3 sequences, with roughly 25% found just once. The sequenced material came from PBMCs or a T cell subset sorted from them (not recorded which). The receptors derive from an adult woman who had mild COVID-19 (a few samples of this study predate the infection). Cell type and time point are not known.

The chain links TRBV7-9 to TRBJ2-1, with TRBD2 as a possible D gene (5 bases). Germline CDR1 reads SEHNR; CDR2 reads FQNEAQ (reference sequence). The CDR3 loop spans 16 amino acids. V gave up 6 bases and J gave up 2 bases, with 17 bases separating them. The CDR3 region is CASSYSLDGAYNEQFF. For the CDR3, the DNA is TGTGCCAGCAGTTATTCACTAGACGGGGCCTACAATGAGCAGTTCTTC.

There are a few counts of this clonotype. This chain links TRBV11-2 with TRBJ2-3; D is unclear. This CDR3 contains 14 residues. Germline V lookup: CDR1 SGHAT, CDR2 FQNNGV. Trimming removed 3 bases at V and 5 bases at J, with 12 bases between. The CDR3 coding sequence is TGTGCCAGCAGCTTCCCTTCCCGGGTAGATACGCAGTATTTT. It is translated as CASSFPSRVDTQYF.

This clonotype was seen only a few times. DNA for the CDR3: TGTGCCAGCAGCCAAGGACGAGGGTTGAATAATTCACCCCTCCACTTT. Protein: CASSQGRGLNNSPLHF. The V and J genes are TRBV3-1 and TRBJ1-6, with D hard to call. Germline V gene data show CDR1 as LGHDT and CDR2 as YNNKEL (reference sequence). Deletions cut 1 base from V and 5 bases from J, with 12 bases between. The CDR3 contains 16 residues.

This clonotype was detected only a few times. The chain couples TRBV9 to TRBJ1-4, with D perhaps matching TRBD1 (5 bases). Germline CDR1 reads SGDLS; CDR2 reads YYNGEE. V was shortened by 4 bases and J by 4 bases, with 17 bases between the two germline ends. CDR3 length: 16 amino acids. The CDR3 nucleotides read TGTGCCAGCAGCCCAGCACACAGGCTAGGTAATGAAAAACTGTTTTTT. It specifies CASSPAHRLGNEKLFF.

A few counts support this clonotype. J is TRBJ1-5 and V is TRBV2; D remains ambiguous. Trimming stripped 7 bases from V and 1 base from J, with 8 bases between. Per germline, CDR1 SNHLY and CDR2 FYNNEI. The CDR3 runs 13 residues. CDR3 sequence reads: CASKYSSNQPQHF. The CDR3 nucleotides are TGTGCCAGCAAGTACAGCAGCAATCAGCCCCAGCATTTT.

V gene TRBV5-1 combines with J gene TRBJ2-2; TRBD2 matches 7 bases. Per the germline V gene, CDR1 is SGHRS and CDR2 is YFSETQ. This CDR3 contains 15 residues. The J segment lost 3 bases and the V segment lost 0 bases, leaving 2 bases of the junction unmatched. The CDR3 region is CASSLDLADTGELFF. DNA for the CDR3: TGCGCCAGCAGCTTGGACCTAGCGGACACCGGGGAGCTGTTTTTT.

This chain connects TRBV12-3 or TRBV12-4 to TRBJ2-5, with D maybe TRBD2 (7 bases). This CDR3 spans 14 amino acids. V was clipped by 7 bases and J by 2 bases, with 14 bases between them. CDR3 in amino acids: CASNLGGAQETQYF. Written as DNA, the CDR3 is TGTGCCAGCAATCTGGGGGGGGCACAAGAGACCCAGTACTTC.

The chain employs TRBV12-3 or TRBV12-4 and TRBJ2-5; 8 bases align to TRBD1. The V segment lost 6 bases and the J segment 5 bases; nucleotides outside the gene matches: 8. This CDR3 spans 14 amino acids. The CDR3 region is CASRRGQGWETQYF. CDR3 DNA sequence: TGTGCCAGCAGAAGAGGACAGGGATGGGAGACCCAGTACTTC.

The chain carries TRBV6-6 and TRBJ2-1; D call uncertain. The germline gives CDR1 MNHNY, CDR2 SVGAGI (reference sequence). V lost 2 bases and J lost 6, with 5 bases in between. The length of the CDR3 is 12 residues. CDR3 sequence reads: CASSYNSNEQFF. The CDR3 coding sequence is TGTGCCAGCAGTTACAACAGCAATGAGCAGTTCTTC.

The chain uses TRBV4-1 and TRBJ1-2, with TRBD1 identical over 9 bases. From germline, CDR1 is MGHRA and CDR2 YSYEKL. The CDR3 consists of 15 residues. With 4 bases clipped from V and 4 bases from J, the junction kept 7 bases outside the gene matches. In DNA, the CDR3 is TGCGCCAGCAGCCGTGGACAGGGGAATCTCTATGGCTACACCTTC. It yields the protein CASSRGQGNLYGYTF.

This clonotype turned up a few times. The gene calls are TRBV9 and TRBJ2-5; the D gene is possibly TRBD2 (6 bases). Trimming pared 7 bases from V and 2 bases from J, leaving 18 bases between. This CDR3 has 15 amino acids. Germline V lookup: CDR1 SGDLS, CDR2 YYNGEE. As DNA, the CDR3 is TGTGCCAGCGGGCCCCGGAGGGGCGGGCAAGAGACCCAGTACTTC. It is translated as CASGPRRGGQETQYF.

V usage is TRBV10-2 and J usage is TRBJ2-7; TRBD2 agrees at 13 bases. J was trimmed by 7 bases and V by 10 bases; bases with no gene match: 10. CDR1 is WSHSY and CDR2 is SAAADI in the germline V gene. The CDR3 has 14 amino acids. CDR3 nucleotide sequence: TGCGCCACCGGGACTAGCGGGGCCCGGGGGGAGCAGTACTTC. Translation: CATGTSGARGEQYF.

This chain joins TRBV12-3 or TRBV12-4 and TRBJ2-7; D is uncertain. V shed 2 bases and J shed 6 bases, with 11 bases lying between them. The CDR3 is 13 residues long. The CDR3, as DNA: TGTGCCAGCAGTTTATTAATCGCAGGCGAGCAGTACTTC. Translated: CASSLLIAGEQYF.

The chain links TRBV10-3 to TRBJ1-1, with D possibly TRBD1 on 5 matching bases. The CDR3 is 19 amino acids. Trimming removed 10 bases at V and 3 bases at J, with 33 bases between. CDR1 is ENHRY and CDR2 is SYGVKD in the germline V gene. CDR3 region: CAREGRKLLRGPGHTEAFF. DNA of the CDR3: TGTGCCAGAGAAGGCAGGAAACTTCTAAGAGGTCCAGGGCACACTGAAGCTTTCTTT.

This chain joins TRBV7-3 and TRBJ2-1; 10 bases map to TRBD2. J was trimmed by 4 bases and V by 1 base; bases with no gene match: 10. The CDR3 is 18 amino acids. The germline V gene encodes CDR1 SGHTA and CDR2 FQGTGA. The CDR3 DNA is TGTGCCAGCAGCTTAAGGCCTGCTAGCGGGAGTAAATACAATGAGCAGTTCTTC. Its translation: CASSLRPASGSKYNEQFF.

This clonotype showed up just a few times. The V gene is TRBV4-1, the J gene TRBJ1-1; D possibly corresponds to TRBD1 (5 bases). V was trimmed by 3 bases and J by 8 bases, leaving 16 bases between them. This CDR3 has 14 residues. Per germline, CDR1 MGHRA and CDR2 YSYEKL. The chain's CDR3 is CASSHPTAWGEAFF. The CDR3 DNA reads TGCGCCAGCAGCCACCCGACTGCCTGGGGGGAAGCTTTCTTT.

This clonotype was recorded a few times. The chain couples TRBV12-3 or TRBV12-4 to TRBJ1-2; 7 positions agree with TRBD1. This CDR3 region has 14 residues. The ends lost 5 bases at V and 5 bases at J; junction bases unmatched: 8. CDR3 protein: CASSARQGGYGYTF. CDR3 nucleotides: TGTGCCAGCAGTGCCCGACAGGGTGGTTATGGCTACACCTTC.

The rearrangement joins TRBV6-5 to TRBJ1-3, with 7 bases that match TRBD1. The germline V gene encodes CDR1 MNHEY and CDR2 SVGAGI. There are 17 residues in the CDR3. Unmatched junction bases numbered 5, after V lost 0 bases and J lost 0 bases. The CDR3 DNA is TGTGCCAGCAGTTACTCCTGGGGACAGTTCTCTGGAAACACCATATATTTT. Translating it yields CASSYSWGQFSGNTIYF.

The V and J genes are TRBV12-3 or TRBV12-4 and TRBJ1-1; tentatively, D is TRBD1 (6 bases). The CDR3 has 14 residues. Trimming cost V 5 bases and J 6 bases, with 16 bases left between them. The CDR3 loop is CASSLPSGGAEAFF. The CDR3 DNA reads TGTGCCAGCAGTCTACCCTCGGGGGGCGCTGAAGCTTTCTTT.

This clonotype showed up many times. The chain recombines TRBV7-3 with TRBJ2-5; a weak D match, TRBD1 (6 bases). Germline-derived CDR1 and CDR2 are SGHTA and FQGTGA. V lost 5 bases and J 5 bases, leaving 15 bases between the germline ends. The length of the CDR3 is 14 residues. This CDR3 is CASSPGPGVETQYF. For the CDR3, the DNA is TGTGCCAGCAGCCCAGGCCCAGGGGTTGAGACCCAGTACTTC.

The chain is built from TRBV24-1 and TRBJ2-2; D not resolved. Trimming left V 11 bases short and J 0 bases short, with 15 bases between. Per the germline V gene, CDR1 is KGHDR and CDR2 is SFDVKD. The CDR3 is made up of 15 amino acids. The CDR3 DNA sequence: TGTGCCAGCCTTTTCGGCAGAACGAACACCGGGGAGCTGTTTTTT. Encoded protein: CASLFGRTNTGELFF.

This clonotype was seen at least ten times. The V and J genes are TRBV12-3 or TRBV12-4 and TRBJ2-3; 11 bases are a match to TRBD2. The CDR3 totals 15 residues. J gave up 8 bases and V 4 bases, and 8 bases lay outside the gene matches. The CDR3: CASSYLTSGMVTQYF. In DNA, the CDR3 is TGTGCCAGCAGTTACCTGACTAGCGGGATGGTTACGCAGTATTTT.

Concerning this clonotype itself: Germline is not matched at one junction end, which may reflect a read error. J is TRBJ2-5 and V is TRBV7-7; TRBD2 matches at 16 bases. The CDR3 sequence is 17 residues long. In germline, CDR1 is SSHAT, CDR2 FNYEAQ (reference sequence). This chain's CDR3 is CASSLGTSGRAEETQYF. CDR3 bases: TGTGCTAGCAGCTTAGGGACTAGCGGGAGGGCTGAAGAGACCCAGTACTTC.

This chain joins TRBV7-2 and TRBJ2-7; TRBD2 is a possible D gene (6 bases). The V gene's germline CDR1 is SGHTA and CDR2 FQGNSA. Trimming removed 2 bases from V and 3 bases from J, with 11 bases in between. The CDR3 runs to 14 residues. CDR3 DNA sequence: TGTGCCAGCAGCTTATGGACGACTAGCTACGAGCAGTACTTC. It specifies CASSLWTTSYEQYF. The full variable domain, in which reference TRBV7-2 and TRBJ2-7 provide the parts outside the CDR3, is GAGVSQSPSNKVTEKGKDVELRCDPISGHTALYWYRQSLGQGLEFLIYFQGNSAPDKSGLPSDRFSAERTGGSVSTLTIQRTQQEDSAVYLCASSLWTTSYEQYFGPGTRLTVT.

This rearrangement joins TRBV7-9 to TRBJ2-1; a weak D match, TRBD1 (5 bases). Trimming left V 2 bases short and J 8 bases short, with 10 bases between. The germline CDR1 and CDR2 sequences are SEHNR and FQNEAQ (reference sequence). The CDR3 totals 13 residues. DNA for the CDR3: TGTGCCAGCAGCTTAAGGGGCCGTGATGAGCAGTTCTTC. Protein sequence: CASSLRGRDEQFF.

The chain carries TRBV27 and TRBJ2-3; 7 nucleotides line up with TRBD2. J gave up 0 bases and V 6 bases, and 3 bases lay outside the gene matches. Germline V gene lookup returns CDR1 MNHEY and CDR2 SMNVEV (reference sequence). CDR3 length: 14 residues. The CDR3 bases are TGTGCCAGCAGACGAGCGGGGAGCACAGATACGCAGTATTTT. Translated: CASRRAGSTDTQYF.

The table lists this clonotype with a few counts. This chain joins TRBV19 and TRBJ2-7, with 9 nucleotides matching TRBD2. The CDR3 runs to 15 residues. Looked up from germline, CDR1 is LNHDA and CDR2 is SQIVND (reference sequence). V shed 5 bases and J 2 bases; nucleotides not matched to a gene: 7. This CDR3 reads CASSVYASGTYEQYF. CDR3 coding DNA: TGTGCCAGTAGTGTGTACGCTAGCGGGACCTACGAGCAGTACTTC.

Here the CDR3 DNA reads TGTGCCAGCATGGGACTAGCGGGCCCAATCGGGGAGCTGTTTTTT. Its protein product is CASMGLAGPIGELFF. The J gene is TRBJ2-2, the V gene TRBV6-2 or TRBV6-3; TRBD2 agrees at 12 bases. CDR3 length equals 15 residues. Per the germline V gene, CDR1 is MNHEY and CDR2 is SVGEGT. The J segment lost 7 bases and the V segment lost 7 bases, leaving 7 bases of the junction unmatched.